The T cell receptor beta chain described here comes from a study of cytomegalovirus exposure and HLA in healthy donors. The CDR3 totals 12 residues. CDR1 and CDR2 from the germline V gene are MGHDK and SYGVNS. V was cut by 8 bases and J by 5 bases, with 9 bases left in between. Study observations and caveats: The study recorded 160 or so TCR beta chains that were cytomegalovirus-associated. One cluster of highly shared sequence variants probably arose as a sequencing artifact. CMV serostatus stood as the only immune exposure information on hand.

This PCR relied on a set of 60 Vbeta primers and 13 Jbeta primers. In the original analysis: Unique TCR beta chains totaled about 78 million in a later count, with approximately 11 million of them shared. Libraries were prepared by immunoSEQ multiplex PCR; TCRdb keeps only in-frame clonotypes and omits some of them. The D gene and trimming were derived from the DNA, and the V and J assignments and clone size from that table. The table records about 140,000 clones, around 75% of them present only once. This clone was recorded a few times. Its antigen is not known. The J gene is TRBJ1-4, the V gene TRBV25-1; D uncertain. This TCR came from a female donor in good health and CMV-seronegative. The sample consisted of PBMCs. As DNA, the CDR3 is TGTGCCAGCGGGGAGATGAATGAAAAACTGTTTTTT. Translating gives CASGEMNEKLFF.